The T cell receptor (beta chain) described here comes from a study of human T cells and chemical hapten exposure. The ends were cut back, 1 base at V and 7 bases at J, with 10 bases in the middle. Germline lookup yields CDR1 LGHNA and CDR2 YNFKEQ. The CDR3 has 14 residues. Original data processing: Samples held a median of around 92,000 TCRs, range about 23,224–700,000. TCRdb reanalysed the RACE reads using MiXCR and keeps one entry per CDR3 protein. TCRdb's processing, not the authors', yielded these V and J calls. The table records about 200,000 distinct CDR3 sequences, 24% of them present only once. Time point: patch test 3, about 24 weeks after DPC sensitization. The treatment here: therapeutic diphenylcyclopropenone sensitization with weekly scalp DPC. It was from unfractionated whole blood that total RNA was extracted.

V and J are TRBV4-2 and TRBJ2-2, with a tentative D call TRBD1 (6 bases). The clonotype was recovered from a woman aged 40 to 50 with alopecia areata. Some clones in this sample may be carry-over from other donors' samples. The specimen comprised whole blood, sampled in connection with sensitization to the hapten diphenylcyclopropenone (DPC). The CDR3 loop is CASSQGGHGGELFF. DNA of the CDR3: TGTGCCAGCAGCCAAGGGGGGCATGGCGGGGAGCTGTTTTTT.